This TCR beta chain stems from a study of CD8 T cells in ankylosing spondylitis listed by TCRdb under 2017. With respect to the entire study: T cell receptor beta repertoires were profiled in healthy donors and ankylosing spondylitis patients so that disease-linked TCR variants could be found. The full study cohort was made up of over 20 ankylosing spondylitis patients and roughly 100 healthy donors. Samples of peripheral blood were taken, and for ankylosing spondylitis patients, synovial fluid was collected as well.

This clonotype was detected many times. Its target antigen remains unknown. Per-nucleotide qualities are absent, and no much larger clonotype sits a single base away. The paper's findings and limits, for the study overall: The disease-linked clones were reported as significantly enriched in matched synovial fluid samples from ankylosing spondylitis patients. A TCR beta motif of 7 or 8 highly homologous amino acid variants appeared characteristic of blood from ankylosing spondylitis patients. The disease-linked clones had a CD8+ phenotype and were found at relatively low frequencies in peripheral blood. Some motif variants had previously been reported in the synovial fluid and blood of reactive arthritis patients, which suggests shared mechanisms of disease initiation.

Reads for this sample came from an Illumina HiSeq 2500. TCR beta libraries were prepared by quantitative 5'-RACE with molecular barcodes. The published analysis was carried out like this. A new computational method, built on a probabilistic model of VDJ rearrangement, was used to identify disease-linked TCR variants. Starting from the raw public reads, TCRdb applied fastp trimming at Q25, assembled clones with MiXCR and retained in-frame beta chains. Rows are combined by CDR3 protein, so each entry shows the most common genes and DNA. These V and J calls originate from TCRdb's pipeline instead of the authors' own analysis. This sample gives about 240,000 distinct CDR3 sequences in total; about 10% of them show up just once. The ten largest clonotypes hold under 7% of the sample. The receptor was isolated from a male donor with ankylosing spondylitis or in good health (not recorded which). Sequenced sample: blood, either unsorted or a sorted T cell fraction (not recorded which).

The CDR3 is CSARAREGGFRMNTEAFF. The DNA reads TGCAGTGCTAGAGCACGGGAGGGCGGATTCCGTATGAACACTGAAGCTTTCTTT. The V and J genes are TRBV20-1 and TRBJ1-1; confidence is insufficient to name the D gene. V was cut back by 1 base and J by 0 bases, leaving a gap of 21 bases between them. The CDR3 holds 18 amino acids from the cysteine to the phenylalanine. Of the read, only the CDR3 DNA is kept; its 54 bases are in frame from base 1. Per the germline V gene (reference sequence), DFQATT is the CDR1 and SNEGSKA is the CDR2.